Listed below are T cell receptor beta chains from one sample, sequenced in a study of PD-1 blockade in classical Hodgkin lymphoma. Using immunoSEQ multiplex PCR, the repertoire was profiled, and TCRdb retains in-frame clones only, with some absent. The sample holds fewer than 100,000 clones, around 93% seen once. The specimen comprised peripheral blood mononuclear cells (PBMCs), sampled before the fourth cycle of nivolumab. All receptors derive from a human donor with classical Hodgkin lymphoma. The CDR3 runs from the conserved cysteine through the conserved F or W. The order of the fields is V gene, clone size, D gene, J gene, CDR3 protein, CDR3 DNA. D genes are given only for firm matches. A clone size is listed for some rows: how often the clone was seen (once, few, many), or a class if it is expanded.

TRBV6-1,-,TRBD1,TRBJ1-4,CASSGDRGSSPNEKLFF,TGTGCCAGCAGTGGCGACAGGGGGAGTTCTCCTAATGAAAAACTGTTTTTT
TRBV7-3,-,-,TRBJ2-1,CASSLTLGVGRGDEQFF,TGTGCCAGCAGCTTAACCTTGGGGGTCGGAAGGGGAGATGAGCAGTTCTTC
TRBV27,-,-,TRBJ2-7,CASSPSRDDEQYF,TGTGCCAGCAGTCCGTCCCGGGACGACGAGCAGTACTTC
TRBV28,-,TRBD1,TRBJ2-3,CASSLGRWDSRTDTQYF,TGTGCCAGCAGTTTGGGCCGCTGGGACAGCCGCACAGATACGCAGTATTTT
TRBV11-3,-,-,TRBJ2-7,CASSFTGDEQYF,TGTGCCAGCAGCTTTACTGGAGACGAGCAGTACTTC
TRBV5-1,-,TRBD1,TRBJ1-3,CASSLGPGQGVSGNTIYF,TGCGCCAGCAGCTTGGGTCCCGGACAGGGGGTATCTGGAAACACCATATATTTT
TRBV27,-,-,TRBJ1-1,CASSSTHAATEAFF,TGTGCCAGCAGTTCCACCCACGCGGCGACTGAAGCTTTCTTT
TRBV30,-,-,TRBJ2-1,CAWATGYSDDEQFF,TGTGCCTGGGCTACGGGATATTCAGACGATGAGCAGTTCTTC
TRBV2,once,-,TRBJ2-3,CASSEYSGRTDTQYF,TGTGCCAGCAGTGAATACAGCGGACGCACAGATACGCAGTATTTT
TRBV29-1,-,-,TRBJ2-2,CSVVGETGELFF,TGCAGCGTTGTCGGGGAGACCGGGGAGCTGTTTTTT
TRBV7-9,-,-,TRBJ1-5,CASSATGRSNQPQHF,TGTGCCAGCAGCGCAACCGGGAGAAGCAATCAGCCCCAGCATTTT
TRBV12-5,once,-,TRBJ2-1,CASGLSSTGEQFF,TGTGCTAGTGGTTTGTCCTCGACGGGCGAGCAGTTCTTC
TRBV10-1,-,TRBD1,TRBJ2-3,CASNEQGADTQYF,TGCGCCAGCAACGAACAGGGGGCAGATACGCAGTATTTT
TRBV27,-,-,TRBJ2-2,CASLGDWGTGELFF,TGTGCCAGCCTTGGGGACTGGGGGACCGGGGAGCTGTTTTTT
TRBV28,-,-,TRBJ2-7,CASSLGQTYEQYF,TGTGCCAGCAGTTTGGGGCAGACTTACGAGCAGTACTTC
TRBV7-6,-,-,TRBJ2-1,CASSPPGPHEQFF,TGTGCCAGCAGCCCCCCTGGCCCCCATGAGCAGTTCTTC
TRBV5-1,-,-,TRBJ2-3,CASSPPTDTQYF,TGCGCCAGCAGCCCCCCTACAGATACGCAGTATTTT
TRBV7-2,-,-,TRBJ2-5,CASTIRGRETQYF,TGTGCCAGCACGATAAGGGGGAGGGAGACCCAGTACTTC
TRBV15,-,-,TRBJ1-1,CATSRHLMINTEAFF,TGTGCCACCAGCAGACATTTAATGATAAACACTGAAGCTTTCTTT
TRBV29-1,-,TRBD1,TRBJ1-4,CSVTGGSAKLFF,TGCAGCGTGACAGGGGGCTCAGCAAAACTGTTTTTT
TRBV11-1,-,TRBD2,TRBJ2-7,CASSPQREGRYEQYF,TGTGCCAGCAGCCCACAGCGGGAGGGCCGGTACGAGCAGTACTTC
TRBV6-5,-,-,TRBJ2-7,CASSYSGTGRYEQYF,TGTGCCAGCAGTTACTCGGGAACAGGACGCTACGAGCAGTACTTC
TRBV6-1,-,TRBD2,TRBJ2-4,CASSDTRLAGWSVAKNIQYF,TGTGCCAGCAGTGATACCCGGCTAGCGGGATGGTCGGTAGCCAAAAACATTCAGTACTTC
TRBV30,-,TRBD1,TRBJ2-5,CAWKDWGRGRETQYF,TGTGCCTGGAAGGATTGGGGCAGGGGGCGGGAGACCCAGTACTTC
TRBV6-1,-,TRBD1,TRBJ2-5,CASSGGQGWRETQYF,TGTGCCAGCAGTGGAGGACAGGGATGGAGGGAGACCCAGTACTTC
TRBV6-5,-,-,TRBJ1-5,CATGRDDQPQHF,TGTGCCACCGGACGGGACGATCAGCCCCAGCATTTT
TRBV27,-,-,TRBJ2-4,CASSLGGFAKNIQYF,TGTGCCAGCAGTTTAGGGGGATTTGCCAAAAACATTCAGTACTTC
TRBV27,-,TRBD1,TRBJ2-7,CASHLTGAPYEQYF,TGTGCCAGCCATTTGACAGGGGCCCCCTACGAGCAGTACTTC
TRBV29-1,-,-,TRBJ2-1,CSVESNEQFF,TGCAGCGTTGAGAGCAATGAGCAGTTCTTC
TRBV7-2,-,-,TRBJ2-3,CASSLKLRLGTDTQYF,TGTGCCAGCAGCTTAAAGCTGAGACTAGGCACAGATACGCAGTATTTT
TRBV28,-,TRBD1,TRBJ1-1,CASSPRSRDRMNTEAFF,TGTGCCAGCAGTCCCAGGTCCCGGGACAGGATGAACACTGAAGCTTTCTTT
TRBV2,-,-,TRBJ2-7,CASSREHTYEQYF,TGTGCCAGCAGTCGGGAGCATACCTACGAGCAGTACTTC
TRBV7-3,-,-,TRBJ2-1,CASSAVGRPGASYNEQFF,TGTGCCAGCAGCGCCGTGGGGCGGCCGGGAGCCTCCTACAATGAGCAGTTCTTC
TRBV28,-,-,TRBJ1-2,CASSAAGRLNYGYTF,TGTGCCAGCAGTGCGGCGGGGCGCCTGAACTATGGCTACACCTTC
TRBV29-1,-,-,TRBJ2-3,CSVVTSDGTDTQYF,TGCAGCGTTGTCACTTCCGACGGAACAGATACGCAGTATTTT
TRBV6-1,once,-,TRBJ2-1,CASSEDRSSYNEQFF,TGTGCCAGCAGTGAGGACAGAAGCTCCTACAATGAGCAGTTCTTC
TRBV28,-,-,TRBJ2-7,CASRRFGGQGGEQYF,TGTGCCAGCAGGCGTTTCGGGGGGCAAGGGGGCGAGCAGTACTTC
TRBV5-6,-,-,TRBJ2-7,CASSPEPGRSLYEQYF,TGTGCCAGCAGCCCGGAACCGGGACGGTCCCTCTACGAGCAGTACTTC
TRBV28,-,-,TRBJ2-1,CASRTTSLEQFF,TGTGCCAGCCGAACTACCTCACTCGAGCAGTTCTTC
TRBV10-3,-,TRBD2,TRBJ2-3,CAISDVAGVGDTQYF,TGTGCCATCAGTGATGTAGCGGGAGTCGGGGATACGCAGTATTTT
TRBV27,-,-,TRBJ2-3,CASNQGTDTQYF,TGTGCCAGCAACCAGGGGACAGATACGCAGTATTTT
TRBV4-1,-,-,TRBJ2-3,CASSQAGTGSTDTQYF,TGCGCCAGCAGCCAAGCTGGGACCGGAAGCACAGATACGCAGTATTTT
TRBV7-9,-,TRBD1,TRBJ1-1,CASSSKGQGSTEAFF,TGTGCCAGCAGCTCAAAGGGACAGGGGAGCACTGAAGCTTTCTTT
TRBV5-1,-,TRBD1,TRBJ1-3,CASSLTGAGNTIYF,TGCGCCAGCAGCTTGACAGGGGCTGGAAACACCATATATTTT